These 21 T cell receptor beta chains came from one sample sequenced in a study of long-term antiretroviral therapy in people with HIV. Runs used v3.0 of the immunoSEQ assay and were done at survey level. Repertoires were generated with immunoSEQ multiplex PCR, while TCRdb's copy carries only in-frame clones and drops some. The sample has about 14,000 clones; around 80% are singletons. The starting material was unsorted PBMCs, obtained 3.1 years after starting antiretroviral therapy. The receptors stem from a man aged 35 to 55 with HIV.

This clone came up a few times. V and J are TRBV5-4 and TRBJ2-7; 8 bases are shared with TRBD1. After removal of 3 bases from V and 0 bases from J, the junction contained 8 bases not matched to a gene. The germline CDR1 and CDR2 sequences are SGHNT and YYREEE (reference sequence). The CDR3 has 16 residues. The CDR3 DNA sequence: TGTGCCAGCAGCTCCCAGGGGGCAGGGACCTCCTACGAGCAGTACTTC. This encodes CASSSQGAGTSYEQYF.

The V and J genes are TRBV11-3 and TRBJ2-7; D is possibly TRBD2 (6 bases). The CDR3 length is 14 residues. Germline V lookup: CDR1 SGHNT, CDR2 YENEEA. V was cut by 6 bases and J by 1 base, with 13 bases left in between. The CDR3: CASSDTAGSYEQYF. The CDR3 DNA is TGTGCCAGCAGTGATACGGCGGGATCCTACGAGCAGTACTTC.

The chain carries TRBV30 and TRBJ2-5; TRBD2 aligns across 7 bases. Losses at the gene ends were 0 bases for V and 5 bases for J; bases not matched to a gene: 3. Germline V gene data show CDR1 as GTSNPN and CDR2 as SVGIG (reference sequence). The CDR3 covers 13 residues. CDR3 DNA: TGTGCCTGGAGTGTACCCGGGGGGGAGACCCAGTACTTC. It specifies CAWSVPGGETQYF.

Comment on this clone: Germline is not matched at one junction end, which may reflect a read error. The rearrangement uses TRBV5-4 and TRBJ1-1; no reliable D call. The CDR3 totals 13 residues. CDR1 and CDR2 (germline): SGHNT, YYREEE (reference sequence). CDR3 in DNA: TGTGCCAGCAGCTCGCCTCTAGGAACTGAGGCTTTCTTT. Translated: CASSSPLGTEAFF.

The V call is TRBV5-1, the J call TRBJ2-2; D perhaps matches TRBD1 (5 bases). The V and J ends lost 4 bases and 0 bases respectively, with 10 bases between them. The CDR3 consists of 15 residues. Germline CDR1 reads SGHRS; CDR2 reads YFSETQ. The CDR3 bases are TGCGCCAGCAGCCCCGGACAAACGAACACCGGGGAGCTGTTTTTT. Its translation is CASSPGQTNTGELFF.

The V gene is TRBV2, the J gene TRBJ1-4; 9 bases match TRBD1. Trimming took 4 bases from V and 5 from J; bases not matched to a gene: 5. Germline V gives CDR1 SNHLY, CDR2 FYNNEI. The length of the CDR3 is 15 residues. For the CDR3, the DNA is TGTGCCAGCAGTGCTTTCGGGACAGGGAATGAAAAACTGTTTTTT. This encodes CASSAFGTGNEKLFF.

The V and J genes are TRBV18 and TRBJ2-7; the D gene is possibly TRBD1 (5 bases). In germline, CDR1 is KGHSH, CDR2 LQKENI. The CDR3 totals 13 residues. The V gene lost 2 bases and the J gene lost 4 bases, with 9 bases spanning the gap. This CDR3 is CASSPYDRYEQYF. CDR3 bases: TGTGCCAGCTCACCATATGACAGATACGAGCAGTACTTC. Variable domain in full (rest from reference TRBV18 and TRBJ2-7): NAGVMQNPRHLVRRRGQEARLRCSPMKGHSHVYWYRQLPEEGLKFMVYLQKENIIDESGMPKERFSAEFPKEGPSILRIQQVVRGDSAAYFCASSPYDRYEQYFGPGTRLTVT.

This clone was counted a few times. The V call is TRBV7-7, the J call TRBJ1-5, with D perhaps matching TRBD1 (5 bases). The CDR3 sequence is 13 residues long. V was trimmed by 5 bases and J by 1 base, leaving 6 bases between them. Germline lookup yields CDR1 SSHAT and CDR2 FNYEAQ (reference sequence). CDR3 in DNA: TGTGCCAGCAGCCCAGGGAGCAATCAGCCCCAGCATTTT. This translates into CASSPGSNQPQHF.

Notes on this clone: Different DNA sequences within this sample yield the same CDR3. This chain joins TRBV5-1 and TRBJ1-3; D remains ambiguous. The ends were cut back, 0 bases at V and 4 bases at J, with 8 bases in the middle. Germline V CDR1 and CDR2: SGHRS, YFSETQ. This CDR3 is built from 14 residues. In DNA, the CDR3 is TGCGCCAGCAGCTTGGAAGGGTCCGGAAACACCATATATTTT. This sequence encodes CASSLEGSGNTIYF. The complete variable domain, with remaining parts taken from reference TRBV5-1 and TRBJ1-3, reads KAGVTQTPRYLIKTRGQQVTLSCSPISGHRSVSWYQQTPGQGLQFLFEYFSETQRNKGNFPGRFSGRQFSNSRSEMNVSTLELGDSALYLCASSLEGSGNTIYFGEGSWLTVV.

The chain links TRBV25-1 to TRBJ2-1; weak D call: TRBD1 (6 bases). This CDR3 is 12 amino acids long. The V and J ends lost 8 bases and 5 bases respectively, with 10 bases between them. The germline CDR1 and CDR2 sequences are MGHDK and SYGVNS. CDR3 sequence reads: CASGRQDNEQFF. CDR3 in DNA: TGTGCCAGCGGACGACAGGACAATGAGCAGTTCTTC.

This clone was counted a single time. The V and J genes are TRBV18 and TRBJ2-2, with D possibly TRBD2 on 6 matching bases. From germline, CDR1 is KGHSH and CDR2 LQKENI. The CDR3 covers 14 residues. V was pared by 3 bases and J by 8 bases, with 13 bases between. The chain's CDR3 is CASSPASGGGELFF. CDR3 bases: TGTGCCAGCTCACCGGCCTCTGGAGGGGGGGAGCTGTTTTTT.

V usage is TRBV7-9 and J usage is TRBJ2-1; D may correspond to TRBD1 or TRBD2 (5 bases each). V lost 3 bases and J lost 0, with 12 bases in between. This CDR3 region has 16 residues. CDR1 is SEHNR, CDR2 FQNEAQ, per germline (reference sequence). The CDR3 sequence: CASSFPKGSSYNEQFF. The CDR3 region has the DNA TGTGCCAGCAGCTTCCCAAAGGGGAGCTCCTACAATGAGCAGTTCTTC.

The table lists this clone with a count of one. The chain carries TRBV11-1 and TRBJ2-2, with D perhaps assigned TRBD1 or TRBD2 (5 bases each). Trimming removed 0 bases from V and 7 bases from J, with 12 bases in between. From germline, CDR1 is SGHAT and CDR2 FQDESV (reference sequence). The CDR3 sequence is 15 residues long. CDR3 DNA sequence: TGTGCCAGCAGCTTAGCCGGGACGGAAGACGGGGAGCTGTTTTTT. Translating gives CASSLAGTEDGELFF.

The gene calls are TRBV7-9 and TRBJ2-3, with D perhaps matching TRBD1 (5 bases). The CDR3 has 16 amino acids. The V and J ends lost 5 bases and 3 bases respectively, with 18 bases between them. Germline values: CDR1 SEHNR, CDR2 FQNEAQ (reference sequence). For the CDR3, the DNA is TGTGCCAGCAGCCCCAAGTACAGGATTGGGACAGATACGCAGTATTTT. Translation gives CASSPKYRIGTDTQYF.

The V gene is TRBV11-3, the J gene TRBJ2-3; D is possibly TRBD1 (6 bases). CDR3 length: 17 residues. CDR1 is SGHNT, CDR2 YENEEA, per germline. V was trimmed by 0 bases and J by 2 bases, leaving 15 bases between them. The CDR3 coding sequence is TGTGCCAGCAGCTTAGATTTGGACAGAGGGGACACAGATACGCAGTATTTT. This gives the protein CASSLDLDRGDTDTQYF.

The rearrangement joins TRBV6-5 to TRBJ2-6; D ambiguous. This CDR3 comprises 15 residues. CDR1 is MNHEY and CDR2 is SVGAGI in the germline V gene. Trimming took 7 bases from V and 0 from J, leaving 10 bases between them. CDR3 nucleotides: TGTGCCAGCACCCCAGGAGCCTCTGGGGCCAACGTCCTGACTTTC. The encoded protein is CASTPGASGANVLTF.

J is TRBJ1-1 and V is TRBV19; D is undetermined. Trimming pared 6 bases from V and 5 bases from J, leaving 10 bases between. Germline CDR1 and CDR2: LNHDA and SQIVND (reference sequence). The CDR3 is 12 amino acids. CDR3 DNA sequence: TGTGCCAGTAGCGGATTCAGGACTGAAGCTTTCTTT. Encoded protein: CASSGFRTEAFF.

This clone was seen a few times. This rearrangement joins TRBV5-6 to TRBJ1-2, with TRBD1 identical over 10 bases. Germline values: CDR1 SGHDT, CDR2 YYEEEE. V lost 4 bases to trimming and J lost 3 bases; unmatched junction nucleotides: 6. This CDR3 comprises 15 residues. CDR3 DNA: TGTGCCAGCAGCCAGTTTGGGACAGGGGACTATGGCTACACCTTC. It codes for CASSQFGTGDYGYTF.

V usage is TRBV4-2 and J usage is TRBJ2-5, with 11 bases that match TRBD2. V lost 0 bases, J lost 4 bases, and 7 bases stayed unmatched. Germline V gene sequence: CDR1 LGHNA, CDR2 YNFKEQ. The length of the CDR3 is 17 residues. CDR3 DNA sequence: TGTGCCAGCAGCCAAGATCTGCTAGCGGGGGGCCTAGAGACCCAGTACTTC. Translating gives CASSQDLLAGGLETQYF.

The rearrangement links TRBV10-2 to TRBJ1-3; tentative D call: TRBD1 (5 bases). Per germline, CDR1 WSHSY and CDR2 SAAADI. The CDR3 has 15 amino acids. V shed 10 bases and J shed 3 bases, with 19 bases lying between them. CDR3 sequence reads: CATSGGISIGNTIYF. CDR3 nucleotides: TGCGCCACCTCGGGGGGGATCTCCATTGGAAACACCATATATTTT.

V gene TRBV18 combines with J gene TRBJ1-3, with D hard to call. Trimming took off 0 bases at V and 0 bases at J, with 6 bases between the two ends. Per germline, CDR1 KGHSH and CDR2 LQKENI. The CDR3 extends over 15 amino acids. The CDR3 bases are TGTGCCAGCTCACCACCGGCCTCCTCTGGAAACACCATATATTTT. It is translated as CASSPPASSGNTIYF.